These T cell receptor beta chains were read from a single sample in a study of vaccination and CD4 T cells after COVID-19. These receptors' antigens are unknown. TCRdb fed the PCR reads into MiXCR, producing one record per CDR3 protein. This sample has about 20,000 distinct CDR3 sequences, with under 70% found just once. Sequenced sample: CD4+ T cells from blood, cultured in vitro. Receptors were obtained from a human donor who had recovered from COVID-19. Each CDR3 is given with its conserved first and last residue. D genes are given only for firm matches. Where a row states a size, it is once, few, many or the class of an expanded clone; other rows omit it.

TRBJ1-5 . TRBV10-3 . TGTGCCATCAGTGACAGGGGTCCAGAGCCCCAGCATTTT CAISDRGPEPQHF
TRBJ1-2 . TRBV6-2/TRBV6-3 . TGTGCCAGCAGTAAGAGGGACACCAGCTATGGCTACACCTTC CASSKRDTSYGYTF
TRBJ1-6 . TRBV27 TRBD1 TGTGCCAGCAGTCCGGGGGGGACAGCGAATTCACCCCTCCACTTT CASSPGGTANSPLHF
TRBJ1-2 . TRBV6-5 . TGTGCCAGCAGTTACTCGTCAGGGACCTATGGCTACACCTTC CASSYSSGTYGYTF
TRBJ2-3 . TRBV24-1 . TGTGCCACCAGTGACCATGAGAATAGCGTGGGCACAGATACGCAGTATTTT CATSDHENSVGTDTQYF
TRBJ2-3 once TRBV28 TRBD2 TGTGCCAGCAGTTTTCCGGTAGCGGGGATAACAGATACGCAGTATTTT CASSFPVAGITDTQYF
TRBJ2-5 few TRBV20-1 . TGCAGTGCCCGGGACTGGGCGCGGGCGGAGACCCAGTACTTC CSARDWARAETQYF
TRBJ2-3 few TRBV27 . TGTGCCAGCAGTCGCGCGGGACTCAGGATAGATACGCAGTATTTT CASSRAGLRIDTQYF
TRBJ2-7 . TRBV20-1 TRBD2 TGCAGTGCTAGCCCAGCGGGAGGAGCCTACGAGCAGTACTTC CSASPAGGAYEQYF
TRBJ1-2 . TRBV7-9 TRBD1 TGTGCCAGCAGCTTCGACAGGGAGCTGGGTGGCTACACCTTC CASSFDRELGGYTF
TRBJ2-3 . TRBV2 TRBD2 TGTGCCAGCAGTGAGGGACTAGCGGGAGGGCCCGCAGATACGCAGTATTTT CASSEGLAGGPADTQYF
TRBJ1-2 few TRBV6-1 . TGTGCCAGCAGCATCTTTTTTGGACAGAACTATGGCTACACCTTC CASSIFFGQNYGYTF
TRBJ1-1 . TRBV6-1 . TGTGCCAGCAGTGTGACAGGGAACACTGAAGCTTTCTTT CASSVTGNTEAFF
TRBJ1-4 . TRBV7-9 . TGTGCCAGCAGCTTAGTAACAGGGACAAATGAAAAACTGTTTTTT CASSLVTGTNEKLFF
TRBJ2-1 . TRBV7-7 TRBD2 TGTGCTAGCAGCTTGGCGGGGGGGCGCAATGAGCAGTTCTTC CASSLAGGRNEQFF
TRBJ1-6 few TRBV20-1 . TGCAGTGCTAGGACGGACAGCCTCTATAATTCACCCCTCCACTTT CSARTDSLYNSPLHF
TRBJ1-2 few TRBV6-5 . TGTGCCAGCAGTTACCGCCACGGGGGCTCTTATGGCTACACCTTC CASSYRHGGSYGYTF
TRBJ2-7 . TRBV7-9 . TGTGCCAGCAGCGGGGTTTCGAGACAGAGCTCCTACGAGCAGTACTTC CASSGVSRQSSYEQYF
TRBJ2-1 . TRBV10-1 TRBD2 TGCGCCAGCAGTGAGTCCCTGGGACTAGCGGGGGGGAGCTCCTACAATGAGCAGTTCTTC CASSESLGLAGGSSYNEQFF
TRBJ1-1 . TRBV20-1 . TGCAGTGCGGACTCTAAGACGGAAGCTTTCTTT CSADSKTEAFF
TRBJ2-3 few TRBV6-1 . TGTGCCAGCATTCTTGGAAGCACAGATACGCAGTATTTT CASILGSTDTQYF
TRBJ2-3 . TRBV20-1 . TGCAGTGCTAGTGGTGATTCCAGCACAGATACGCAGTATTTT CSASGDSSTDTQYF
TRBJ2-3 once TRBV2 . TGTGCCAGCAGTGAGCGCCGTAGCCGAACAGATACGCAGTATTTT CASSERRSRTDTQYF
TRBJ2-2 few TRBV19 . TGTGCCAGTAGTATAGTGGGGTCACAGAACACCGGGGAGCTGTTTTTT CASSIVGSQNTGELFF
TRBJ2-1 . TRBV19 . TGTGCCAGTAGTACCCAAGGGGGACTATACAATGAGCAGTTCTTC CASSTQGGLYNEQFF
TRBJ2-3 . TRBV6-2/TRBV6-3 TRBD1 TGTGCCAGCAGTTACGGGACAGGGTACACAGATACGCAGTATTTT CASSYGTGYTDTQYF
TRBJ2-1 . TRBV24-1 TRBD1 TGTGCCACCAGTGATTTGCGGACAGGGACTTCGGAACAGTTCTTC CATSDLRTGTSEQFF
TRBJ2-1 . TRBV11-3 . TGTGCCAGCAGCTTATCTCTCTCAGGCAATGAGCAGTTCTTC CASSLSLSGNEQFF
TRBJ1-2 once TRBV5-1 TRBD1 TGCGCCAGCAGCTGGGACAGGGGCATCGAGGGCTACACCTTC CASSWDRGIEGYTF
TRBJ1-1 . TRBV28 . TGTGCCAGCAGGCCTCCGGGGTGGGTTGAAGCTTTCTTT CASRPPGWVEAFF
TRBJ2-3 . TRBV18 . TGTGCCAGCTCACGGACGACAGATACGCAGTATTTT CASSRTTDTQYF
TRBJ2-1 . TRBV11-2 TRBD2 TGTGCCAGCAGCTCACTAGCGGGGTCTCATGAGCAGTTCTTC CASSSLAGSHEQFF
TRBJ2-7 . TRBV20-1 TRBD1 TGCAGTGCAAGACCTGTGGACAGGGAGTACGAGCAGTACTTC CSARPVDREYEQYF
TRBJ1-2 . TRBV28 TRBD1 TGTGCCAGCAGTTCCCCGGGACAGGGGAACTATGGCTACACCTTC CASSSPGQGNYGYTF
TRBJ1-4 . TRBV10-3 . TGTGCCGTTAAGGCGGGGGAGACTAATGAAAAACTGTTTTTT CAVKAGETNEKLFF
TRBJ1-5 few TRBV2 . TGTGCCAGCAGTGAACGAGGGGATAGCAATCAGCCCCAGCATTTT CASSERGDSNQPQHF
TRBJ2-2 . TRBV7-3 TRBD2 TGTGCCAGCAGCTCTAACCTAGCGGGAGGGCCCGGGGAGCTGTTTTTT CASSSNLAGGPGELFF
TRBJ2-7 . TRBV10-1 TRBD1 TGCGCCAGCAGGCCCGGGACAGGGGCCGAGCAGTACTTC CASRPGTGAEQYF
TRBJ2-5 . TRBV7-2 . TGTGCCAGCAGCTTAGTAGGGGAGACCCAGTACTTC CASSLVGETQYF
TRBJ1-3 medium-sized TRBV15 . TGTGCCACCAGCAGAGATCAGGGACGAGGAAACACCATATATTTT CATSRDQGRGNTIYF
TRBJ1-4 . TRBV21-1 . TGTGCCAGCAGCATTTTAATCGTTCGACAGGGCCCCAGTGAAAAACTGTTTTTT CASSILIVRQGPSEKLFF
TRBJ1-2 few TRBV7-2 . TGTGCCAGCAGCCCAAGGACAGACTATGGCTACACCTTC CASSPRTDYGYTF
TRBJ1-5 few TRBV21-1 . TGTGCCAGCAGGGGGACAGGGAAGGATCAGCCCCAGCATTTT CASRGTGKDQPQHF
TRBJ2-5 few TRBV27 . TGTGCCAGCAGTGGAGGGGGCGCGGGGGAGACCCAGTACTTC CASSGGGAGETQYF
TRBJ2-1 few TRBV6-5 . TGTGCCAGCAGTTACTCGAGCGTTGTGCGGGGGCAATACAATGAGCAGTTCTTC CASSYSSVVRGQYNEQFF
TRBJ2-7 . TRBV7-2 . TGTGCCAGCAGCTTAGTGGGTTCGGCAGGGTTAGGACCCGCATACGAGCAGTACTTC CASSLVGSAGLGPAYEQYF
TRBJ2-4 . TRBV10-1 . TGCGCCAGCAGCGGGGACTGGAATGGCATTCAGTACTTC CASSGDWNGIQYF
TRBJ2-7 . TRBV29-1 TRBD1 TGCAGCGTTGAGCTCGGGACAGGGGGCTACGAGCAGTACTTC CSVELGTGGYEQYF
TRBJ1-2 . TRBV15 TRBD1 TGTGCCACCAGCATTCTACGACAGGGTAGCTATGGCTACACCTTC CATSILRQGSYGYTF